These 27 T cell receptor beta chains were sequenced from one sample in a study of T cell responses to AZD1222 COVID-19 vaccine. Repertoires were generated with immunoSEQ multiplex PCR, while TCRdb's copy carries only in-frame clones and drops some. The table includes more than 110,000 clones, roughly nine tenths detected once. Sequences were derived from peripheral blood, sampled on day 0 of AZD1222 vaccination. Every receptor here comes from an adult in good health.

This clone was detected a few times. CDR3 DNA sequence: TGTGCCTGGAGGCCCGCCAGCTTTAATGAAAAACTGTTTTTT. Its translation is CAWRPASFNEKLFF. The V and J genes are TRBV30 and TRBJ1-4; D unclear. Per the germline V gene, CDR1 is GTSNPN and CDR2 is SVGIG (reference sequence). The CDR3 has 14 residues. Trimming removed 3 bases at V and 4 bases at J, with 12 bases between.

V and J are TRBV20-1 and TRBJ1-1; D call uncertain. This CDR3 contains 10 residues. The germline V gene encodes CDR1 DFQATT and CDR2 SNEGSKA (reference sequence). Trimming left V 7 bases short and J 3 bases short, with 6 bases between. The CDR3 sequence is CSVGYTEAFF. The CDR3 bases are TGCAGTGTTGGGTACACTGAAGCTTTCTTT.

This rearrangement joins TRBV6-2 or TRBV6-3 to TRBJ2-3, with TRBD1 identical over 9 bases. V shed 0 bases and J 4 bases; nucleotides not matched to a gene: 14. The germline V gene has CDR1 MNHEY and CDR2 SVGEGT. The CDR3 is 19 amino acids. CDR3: CASSYSTPAQGAHADTQYF. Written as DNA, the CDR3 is TGTGCCAGCAGTTACTCGACACCCGCACAGGGGGCGCATGCAGATACGCAGTATTTT.

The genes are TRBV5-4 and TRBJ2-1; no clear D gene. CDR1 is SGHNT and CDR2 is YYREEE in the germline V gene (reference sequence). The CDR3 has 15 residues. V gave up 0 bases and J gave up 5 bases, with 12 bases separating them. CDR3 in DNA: TGTGCCAGCAGCTTGGACGGGTCTAACAACAATGAGCAGTTCTTC. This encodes CASSLDGSNNNEQFF. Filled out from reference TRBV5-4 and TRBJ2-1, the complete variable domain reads ETGVTQSPTHLIKTRGQQVTLRCSSQSGHNTVSWYQQALGQGPQFIFQYYREEENGRGNFPPRFSGLQFPNYSSELNVNALELDDSALYLCASSLDGSNNNEQFFGPGTRLTVL.

CDR3 nucleotides: TGCGCCAGCAGCCAAGCGCTTGACAAACGGCTCAACTATGGCTACACCTTC. It specifies CASSQALDKRLNYGYTF. The J gene is TRBJ1-2, the V gene TRBV4-1; D call uncertain. The CDR3 has 17 amino acids. Between the trimmed V and J ends, which lost 1 base and 2 bases, there was a span of 17 bases. Germline loops: CDR1 MGHRA, CDR2 YSYEKL.

CDR3 in DNA: TGTGCCTGGAGCGCGCCAGCGGGGGTAGTCACCGGGGAGCTGTTTTTT. It yields the protein CAWSAPAGVVTGELFF. The chain combines TRBV30 with TRBJ2-2; 8 positions agree with TRBD2. Germline values: CDR1 GTSNPN, CDR2 SVGIG (reference sequence). Losses at the gene ends were 3 bases for V and 4 bases for J; bases not matched to a gene: 10. The CDR3 extends over 16 amino acids.

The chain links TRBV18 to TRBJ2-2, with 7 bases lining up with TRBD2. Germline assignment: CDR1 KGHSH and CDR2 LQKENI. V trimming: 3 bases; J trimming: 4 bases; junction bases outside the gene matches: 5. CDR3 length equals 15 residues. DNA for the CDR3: TGTGCCAGCTCACCTGCGGGGAGGGGCACCGGGGAGCTGTTTTTT. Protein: CASSPAGRGTGELFF.

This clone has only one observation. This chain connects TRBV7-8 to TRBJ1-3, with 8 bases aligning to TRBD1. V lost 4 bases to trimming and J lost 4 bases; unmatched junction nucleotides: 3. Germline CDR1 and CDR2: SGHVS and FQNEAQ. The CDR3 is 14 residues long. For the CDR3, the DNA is TGTGCCAGCAGCTCACGACAGGGGGGAAACACCATATATTTT. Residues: CASSSRQGGNTIYF.

This chain's CDR3 is CASSLLERPAEAFF. The CDR3 coding sequence is TGTGCCAGCAGCTTATTGGAGAGGCCCGCTGAAGCTTTCTTT. The chain combines TRBV7-2 with TRBJ1-1; D gene unclear. Per germline, CDR1 SGHTA and CDR2 FQGNSA. V shed 2 bases and J shed 6 bases, with 13 bases lying between them. This CDR3 region has 14 residues. Full variable domain (outside the CDR3, taken from reference TRBV7-2 and TRBJ1-1): GAGVSQSPSNKVTEKGKDVELRCDPISGHTALYWYRQSLGQGLEFLIYFQGNSAPDKSGLPSDRFSAERTGGSVSTLTIQRTQQEDSAVYLCASSLLERPAEAFFGQGTRLTVV.

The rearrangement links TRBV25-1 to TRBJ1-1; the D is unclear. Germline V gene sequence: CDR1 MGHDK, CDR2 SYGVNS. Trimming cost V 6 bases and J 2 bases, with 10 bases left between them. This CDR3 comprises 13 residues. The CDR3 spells CASRAGGNTEAFF. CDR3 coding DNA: TGTGCCAGCAGGGCCGGAGGAAACACTGAAGCTTTCTTT.

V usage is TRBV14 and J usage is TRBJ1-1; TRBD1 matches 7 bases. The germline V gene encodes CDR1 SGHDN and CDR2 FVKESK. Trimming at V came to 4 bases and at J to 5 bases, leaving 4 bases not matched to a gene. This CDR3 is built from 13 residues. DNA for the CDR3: TGTGCCAGCAGCCTCTTACAGGGGACTGAAGCTTTCTTT. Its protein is CASSLLQGTEAFF.

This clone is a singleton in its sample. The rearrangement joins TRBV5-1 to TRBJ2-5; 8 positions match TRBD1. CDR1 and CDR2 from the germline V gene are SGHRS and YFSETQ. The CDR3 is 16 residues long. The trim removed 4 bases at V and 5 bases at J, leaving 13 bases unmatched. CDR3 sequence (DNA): TGCGCCAGCAGCCGCAGACAGGGGTTGAGTCTGGAGACCCAGTACTTC. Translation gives CASSRRQGLSLETQYF.

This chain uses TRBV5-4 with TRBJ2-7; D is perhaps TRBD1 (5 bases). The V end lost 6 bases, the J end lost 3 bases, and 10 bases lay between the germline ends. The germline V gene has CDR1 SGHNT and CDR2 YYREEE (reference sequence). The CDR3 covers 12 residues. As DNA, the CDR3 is TGTGCCAGCAAAAAGCAGGGCTACGAGCAGTACTTC. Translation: CASKKQGYEQYF.

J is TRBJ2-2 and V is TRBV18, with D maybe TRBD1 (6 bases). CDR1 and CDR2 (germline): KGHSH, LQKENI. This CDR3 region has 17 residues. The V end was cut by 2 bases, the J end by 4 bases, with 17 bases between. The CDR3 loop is CASSPGGHLIRTGELFF. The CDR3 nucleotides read TGTGCCAGCTCACCAGGGGGACACCTGATTCGCACCGGGGAGCTGTTTTTT.

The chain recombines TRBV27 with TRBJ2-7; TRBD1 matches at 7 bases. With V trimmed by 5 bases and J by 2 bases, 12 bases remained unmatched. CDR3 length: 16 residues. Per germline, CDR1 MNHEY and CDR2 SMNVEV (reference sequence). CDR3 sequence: CASSPSTGNFPYEQYF. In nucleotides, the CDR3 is TGTGCCAGCAGTCCCTCGACAGGGAATTTCCCCTACGAGCAGTACTTC.

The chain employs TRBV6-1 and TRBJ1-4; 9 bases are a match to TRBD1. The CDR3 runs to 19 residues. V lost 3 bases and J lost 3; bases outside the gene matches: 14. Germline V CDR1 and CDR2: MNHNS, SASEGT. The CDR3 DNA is TGTGCCAGCAGTGACCTCTCTGGGACAGGGATGACTTCTAATGAAAAACTGTTTTTT. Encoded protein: CASSDLSGTGMTSNEKLFF.

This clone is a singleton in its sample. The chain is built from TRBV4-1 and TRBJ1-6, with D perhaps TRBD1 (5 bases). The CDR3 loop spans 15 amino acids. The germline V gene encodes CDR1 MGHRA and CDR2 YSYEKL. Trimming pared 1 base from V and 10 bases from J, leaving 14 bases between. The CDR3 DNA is TGCGCCAGCAGCCAAGGTGGCGGGGGTCGATCACCCCTCCACTTT. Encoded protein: CASSQGGGGRSPLHF.

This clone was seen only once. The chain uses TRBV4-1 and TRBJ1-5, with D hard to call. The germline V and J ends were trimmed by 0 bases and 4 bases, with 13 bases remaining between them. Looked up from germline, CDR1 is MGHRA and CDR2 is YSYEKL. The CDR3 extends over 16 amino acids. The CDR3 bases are TGCGCCAGCAGCCAAGATAGAGGGCAGCAGAATCAGCCCCAGCATTTT. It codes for CASSQDRGQQNQPQHF.

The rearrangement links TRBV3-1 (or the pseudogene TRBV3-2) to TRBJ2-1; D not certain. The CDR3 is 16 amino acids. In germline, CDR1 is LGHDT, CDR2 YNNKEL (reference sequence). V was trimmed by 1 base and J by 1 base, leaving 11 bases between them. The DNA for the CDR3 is TGTGCCAGCAGCCAAGGGATCTCTTCATCCTACAATGAGCAGTTCTTC. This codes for CASSQGISSSYNEQFF.

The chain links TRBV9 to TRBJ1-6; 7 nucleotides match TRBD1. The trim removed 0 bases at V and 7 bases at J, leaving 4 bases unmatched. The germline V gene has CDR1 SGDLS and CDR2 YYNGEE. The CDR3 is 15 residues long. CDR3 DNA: TGTGCCAGCAGCGTAGTGGGGACAGCAAATTCACCCCTCCACTTT. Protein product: CASSVVGTANSPLHF.

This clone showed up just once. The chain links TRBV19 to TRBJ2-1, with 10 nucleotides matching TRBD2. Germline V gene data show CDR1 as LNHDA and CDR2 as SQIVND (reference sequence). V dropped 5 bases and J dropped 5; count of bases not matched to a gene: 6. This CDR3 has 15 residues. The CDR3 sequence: CASSLPSGRNNEQFF. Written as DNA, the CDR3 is TGTGCCAGTAGTCTCCCTAGCGGGAGAAACAATGAGCAGTTCTTC.

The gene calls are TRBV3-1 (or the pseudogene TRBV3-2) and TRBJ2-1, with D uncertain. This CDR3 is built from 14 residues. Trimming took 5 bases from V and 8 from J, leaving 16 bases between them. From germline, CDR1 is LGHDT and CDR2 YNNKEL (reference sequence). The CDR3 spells CASSLRDRAYEQFF. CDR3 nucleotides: TGTGCCAGCAGCTTAAGGGATCGCGCCTATGAGCAGTTCTTC.

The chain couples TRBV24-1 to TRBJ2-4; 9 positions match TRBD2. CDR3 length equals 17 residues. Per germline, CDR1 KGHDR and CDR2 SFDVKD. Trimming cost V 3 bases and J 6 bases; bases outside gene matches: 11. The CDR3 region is CATSDPEPGLAVNIQYF. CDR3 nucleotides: TGTGCCACCAGTGATCCGGAGCCGGGACTAGCTGTAAACATTCAGTACTTC.

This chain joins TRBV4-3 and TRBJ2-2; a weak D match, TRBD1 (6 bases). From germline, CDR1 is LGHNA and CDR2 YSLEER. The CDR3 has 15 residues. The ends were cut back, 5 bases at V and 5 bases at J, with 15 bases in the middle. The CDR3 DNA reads TGCGCCAGCAGCGAAGGGATCAGGGGAACCGGGGAGCTGTTTTTT. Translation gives CASSEGIRGTGELFF.

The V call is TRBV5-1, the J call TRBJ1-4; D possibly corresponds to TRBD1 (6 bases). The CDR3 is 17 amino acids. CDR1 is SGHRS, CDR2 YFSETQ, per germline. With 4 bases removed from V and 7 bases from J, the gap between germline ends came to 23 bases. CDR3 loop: CASSTLIPGANGEKLFF. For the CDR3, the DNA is TGCGCCAGCAGCACTCTGATTCCGGGGGCGAATGGTGAAAAACTGTTTTTT.

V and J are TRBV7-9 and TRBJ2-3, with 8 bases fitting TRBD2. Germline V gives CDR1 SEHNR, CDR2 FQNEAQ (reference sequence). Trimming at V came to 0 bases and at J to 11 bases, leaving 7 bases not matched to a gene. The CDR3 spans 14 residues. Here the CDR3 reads CASSLASGGVEQYF. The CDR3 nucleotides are TGTGCCAGCAGCTTAGCCAGCGGGGGAGTCGAGCAGTATTTT.

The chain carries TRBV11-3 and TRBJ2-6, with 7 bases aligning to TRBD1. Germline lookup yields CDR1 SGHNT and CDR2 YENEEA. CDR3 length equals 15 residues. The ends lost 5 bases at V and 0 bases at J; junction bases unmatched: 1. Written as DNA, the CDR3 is TGTGCCAGCAGCCACAGGGGCTCTGGGGCCAACGTCCTGACTTTC. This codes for CASSHRGSGANVLTF.